The entry below describes one TCR beta chain. The CDR3 totals 15 residues. Germline CDR1 reads MNHEY; CDR2 reads SVGAGI. V was clipped by 6 bases and J by 0 bases, with 12 bases between them. Using immunoSEQ multiplex PCR, the repertoire was profiled, and TCRdb retains in-frame clones only, with some absent. The sample has about 480,000 clones; around 87% are singletons. These data come from a study of blood T cell repertoires in COVID-19. The source is a woman in her 40s who had recovered from COVID-19. This chain links TRBV6-5 with TRBJ2-1; D is perhaps TRBD2 (6 bases). Material: PBMCs or T cells enriched from blood (not recorded which). In DNA, the CDR3 is TGTGCCAGCAGCCCGACTAGGACCTCCTACAATGAGCAGTTCTTC. Translated, it gives CASSPTRTSYNEQFF.